Detailed here is one T cell receptor beta chain. Its antigen is not yet known. No per-base quality is available; no much larger clone lies one base away. This record belongs to a study of graft-versus-host responses after intestinal transplantation (dated by TCRdb to about 2021). A note on the overall study: The transplants that recipients received were multivisceral, liver-intestinal, or isolated intestinal. Every recipient was given anti-thymocyte globulin induction, then maintenance tacrolimus and steroids for around three years. After intestinal transplantation, graft-versus-host and host-versus-graft alloreactive T cell clones were followed in the graft, circulation and bone marrow using bulk TCR-beta CDR3 sequencing. To identify alloreactive clones, pre-transplant mixed lymphocyte reaction products were sequenced and then compared with unstimulated pre-transplant donor and recipient T cells. Of the 20 to 25 intestinal transplant recipients enrolled in the cohort, one of whom was a retransplant, a few patients without pretransplant specimens were excluded. Donor T cell macrochimerism was defined as a peak of at least 4% donor T cells among recipient peripheral blood mononuclear cells. Rather than going through the commercial service, samples from a few later patients were sequenced in-house on an Illumina MiSeq and processed with MiXCR. Paper-wide results and their limitations: In the allografts of patients with donor T cell macrochimerism, GvH to HvG T cell clonal ratios were high. The conclusions were limited by the relatively low number and heterogeneity of the intestinal transplant patients. GvH clones were detected in recipient bone marrow, and some of these GvH clones were observed earlier in ileal mucosa or blood, consistent with an intestinal mucosal origin. Early after transplant, peak levels of circulating GvH clones were found to be associated with declines in HvG clones.

In the paper's terms, the time point label means: cells obtained before transplantation from donor or recipient. CD3+CD4+ and CD3+CD8+ populations were FACS-sorted from unstimulated pre-transplant donor and recipient cells taken from spleen or lymph nodes. Libraries were constructed by the immunoSEQ multiplex PCR assay. For most patients, genomic DNA was isolated using the Qiagen DNeasy Blood and Tissue Kit and was shipped frozen to Adaptive Biotechnologies for TCR sequencing. For most patients, genomic DNA was subjected to high-throughput TCR-beta CDR3 sequencing by Adaptive Biotechnologies. The published analysis was carried out like this. TCR sequencing data were retrieved from Adaptive's ImmunoSEQ software for 15 to 20 patients, whereas three other patients were processed with MiXCR and VDJtools. To correct CD4 versus CD8 sorting errors, sequences present in both subsets at a frequency ratio below 5:1 were removed. Because the origin of CDR3 nucleotide sequences shared between donor and recipient could not be assigned, those sequences were removed. To count as alloreactive, a clone needed at least 2-fold expansion over unstimulated cells and a minimum CFSE-low frequency of 0.002% (template counts) or 0.001% (read counts). Mappable clones were those detected in sequenced pre-transplant spleen, lymph node, or MLR CFSE-low populations of the donor or recipient. Cumulative frequency of alloreactive clones was calculated as a percentage of all sequences weighted by copy number. TCRdb took over this immuneACCESS table, retaining in-frame rearrangements with V and J assigned. Such tables are incomplete; in checked studies, under half of the missing clones stem from an unresolved V gene, and the remainder is unexplained. V, J and clone size are taken as reported in that table, and D and trimming were inferred from the DNA itself. The sample yields around 87,000 clones; about nine tenths were counted once. The ten largest make up roughly 0.36% of the sample.

The material was unstimulated CD8+ T cells sorted from spleen or lymph node cells, obtained before transplant. This clonotype was sampled from a human donor who was the organ donor for an intestinal transplant.

The bases read TGCGCCAGCAGTTCTGGAGGAGGTCGGGGGTCCTACGAGCAGTACTTC. This codes for CASSSGGGRGSYEQYF. Rearrangement joined TRBV5-1 to TRBJ2-5, with a weak D call of TRBD2 (6 bases match). The J call may be faulty, since TRBJ2-7 better matches the DNA end. In the germline V gene, CDR1 corresponds to SGHRS and CDR2 to YFSETQ. From the cysteine through the phenylalanine, the CDR3 covers 16 amino acids. Only CDR3 DNA is held: 48 bases, read in frame from base 1.